Following are 16 T cell receptor beta chains from one sample sequenced in a study of OX40 agonist ivuxolimab in advanced cancers. Libraries were prepared by immunoSEQ multiplex PCR; TCRdb keeps only in-frame clonotypes and omits some of them. In the table there are around 50,000 clones, roughly 90% of which are singletons. The source was CD4+ or CD8+ T cells sorted from blood, collected in a trial of the OX40 agonist ivuxolimab. These TCRs come from an adult with an advanced solid tumor such as melanoma, head and neck, liver or kidney cancer.

The chain carries TRBV2 and TRBJ1-5; unclear D gene. This CDR3 has 16 residues. Germline values: CDR1 SNHLY, CDR2 FYNNEI. Trimming took off 5 bases at V and 4 bases at J, with 18 bases between the two ends. For the CDR3, the DNA is TGTGCCAGCAGTCCAAGCCCCGGGGAAGTGAATCAGCCCCAGCATTTT. This sequence encodes CASSPSPGEVNQPQHF.

The table lists this clone with a few counts. V is TRBV28 and J is TRBJ2-7; 14 bases match TRBD2. The V gene's germline CDR1 is MDHEN and CDR2 SYDVKM. V lost 5 bases, J lost 1 base, and 4 bases stayed unmatched. CDR3 size: 16 residues. The CDR3 DNA sequence: TGTGCCAGCAGTCGACGGACTAGCGGGGGGTCCTACGAGCAGTACTTC. Its protein is CASSRRTSGGSYEQYF. Full variable domain (remainder filled in from reference TRBV28 and TRBJ2-7): DVKVTQSSRYLVKRTGEKVFLECVQDMDHENMFWYRQDPGLGLRLIYFSYDVKMKEKGDIPEGYSVSREKKERFSLILESASTNQTSMYLCASSRRTSGGSYEQYFGPGTRLTVT.

CDR3 DNA: TGCAGCGTTGATAACTCCTACAATGAGCAGTTCTTC. This sequence encodes CSVDNSYNEQFF. The chain has TRBV29-1 and TRBJ2-1; D remains ambiguous. Germline V gives CDR1 SQVTM, CDR2 ANQGSEA. This CDR3 spans 12 amino acids. V was trimmed by 3 bases and J by 0 bases, leaving 3 bases between them.

The chain carries TRBV7-9 and TRBJ2-5, with TRBD2 identical over 14 bases. J gave up 2 bases and V 4 bases, and 6 bases lay outside the gene matches. The CDR3 runs to 17 residues. CDR1 is SEHNR, CDR2 FQNEAQ, per germline (reference sequence). CDR3 protein: CASSWTSGGILQETQYF. The CDR3 DNA sequence: TGTGCCAGCAGCTGGACTAGCGGGGGGATACTTCAAGAGACCCAGTACTTC.

The chain carries TRBV27 and TRBJ1-2; D is perhaps TRBD1 (5 bases). V lost 2 bases, J lost 4 bases, and 14 bases lay in between. Germline V CDR1 and CDR2: MNHEY, SMNVEV (reference sequence). CDR3 length: 15 amino acids. The chain's CDR3 is CASSLAREYSYGYTF. The CDR3 DNA reads as TGTGCCAGCAGTTTAGCCAGGGAGTATAGCTATGGCTACACCTTC.

The chain carries TRBV6-5 and TRBJ2-5, with D maybe TRBD2 (5 bases). Germline loops: CDR1 MNHEY, CDR2 SVGAGI. The V gene lost 4 bases and the J gene lost 2 bases, with 11 bases spanning the gap. This CDR3 contains 14 residues. The CDR3 nucleotides are TGTGCCAGCAGTTTGTCCGGGATACAAGAGACCCAGTACTTC. It encodes CASSLSGIQETQYF.

The chain couples TRBV6-5 to TRBJ1-1; D might be TRBD1 (5 bases). The CDR3 totals 16 residues. In germline, CDR1 is MNHEY, CDR2 SVGAGI. Trimming cost V 4 bases and J 4 bases, with 19 bases left between them. CDR3 nucleotide sequence: TGTGCCAGCAGTTGGGGGAGTGGGGCTATGGGCACTGAAGCTTTCTTT. This gives the protein CASSWGSGAMGTEAFF.

This chain links TRBV6-6 with TRBJ1-4; D ambiguous. This CDR3 is 13 amino acids long. CDR1 and CDR2 from the germline V gene are MNHNY and SVGAGI (reference sequence). V dropped 2 bases and J dropped 5 bases, with 6 bases sitting between them. CDR3 DNA sequence: TGTGCCAGCAGTTACACCGGGAATGAAAAACTGTTTTTT. This codes for CASSYTGNEKLFF.

The J gene is TRBJ2-1, the V gene TRBV6-5; 12 positions agree with TRBD1. The trim removed 2 bases at V and 8 bases at J, leaving 1 base unmatched. This CDR3 comprises 14 residues. Germline V gene sequence: CDR1 MNHEY, CDR2 SVGAGI. CDR3 nucleotide sequence: TGTGCCAGCAGTTACGGGACAGGGGGCTATGAGCAGTTCTTC. Translating gives CASSYGTGGYEQFF.

This clone was recorded a few times. The CDR3 sequence is CASSLSGGGYGYTF. CDR3 sequence (DNA): TGTGCCAGCAGTTTGTCCGGGGGCGGCTATGGCTACACCTTC. V is TRBV27 and J is TRBJ1-2; the D gene is possibly TRBD1 (6 bases). CDR3 length: 14 residues. CDR1 is MNHEY and CDR2 is SMNVEV in the germline V gene (reference sequence). The V end lost 3 bases, the J end lost 4 bases, and 12 bases lay between the germline ends.

V and J are TRBV7-2 and TRBJ1-1, with TRBD1 as a possible D gene (5 bases). Trimming took 5 bases from V and 4 from J, leaving 20 bases between them. Germline V CDR1 and CDR2: SGHTA, FQGNSA. This CDR3 is built from 16 residues. The CDR3: CASSPAPTDYGTEAFF. The CDR3 nucleotides are TGTGCCAGCAGCCCCGCCCCGACAGACTACGGCACTGAAGCTTTCTTT.

This clone was seen a few times. This chain joins TRBV9 and TRBJ1-3; 7 bases map to TRBD1. The CDR3 totals 15 residues. In germline, CDR1 is SGDLS, CDR2 YYNGEE. Trimming cost V 0 bases and J 2 bases; bases outside gene matches: 2. This CDR3 is CASSVEGAAGNTIYF. The CDR3 DNA reads TGTGCCAGCAGCGTAGAGGGGGCTGCTGGAAACACCATATATTTT.

This chain joins TRBV19 and TRBJ2-7; D uncertain. The germline V gene encodes CDR1 LNHDA and CDR2 SQIVND (reference sequence). V gave up 1 base and J gave up 6 bases, with 10 bases separating them. The CDR3 covers 13 residues. The CDR3 spells CASSIVGGGEQYF. The CDR3 DNA is TGTGCCAGTAGTATAGTCGGCGGTGGCGAGCAGTACTTC.

This clone was recorded only once. This chain uses TRBV4-2 with TRBJ2-7, with TRBD1 as a possible D gene (6 bases). The CDR3 has 18 amino acids. Trimming took off 3 bases at V and 0 bases at J, with 21 bases between the two ends. CDR1 and CDR2 (germline): LGHNA, YNFKEQ. The CDR3 region is CASSHKDGAGASSYEQYF. The CDR3 coding sequence is TGTGCCAGCAGCCACAAAGATGGGGCAGGGGCGAGCTCCTACGAGCAGTACTTC.

In its sample, this clone was seen a few times. The chain employs TRBV18 and TRBJ2-1, with TRBD2 matching over 7 bases. The V and J ends lost 0 bases and 13 bases, in that order; junction bases with no gene match: 3. The CDR3 consists of 12 residues. In germline, CDR1 is KGHSH, CDR2 LQKENI. The CDR3 spells CASSPPGEGQFF. CDR3 bases: TGTGCCAGCTCACCACCGGGGGAGGGCCAGTTCTTC.

The chain joins TRBV27 to TRBJ2-2; 8 positions agree with TRBD1. The junction had 3 bases not matched to a gene; V was cut back by 5 bases and J by 4 bases. Per germline, CDR1 MNHEY and CDR2 SMNVEV (reference sequence). CDR3 size: 14 residues. Here the CDR3 reads CASSGQGVTGELFF. In DNA, the CDR3 is TGTGCCAGCAGTGGACAGGGTGTCACCGGGGAGCTGTTTTTT.